This note documents a single T cell receptor beta chain sequence. No antigen is known for it. V gave up 4 bases and J gave up 6 bases, with 16 bases separating them. The CDR3 length is 15 residues. Germline V gene data show CDR1 as LNHNV and CDR2 as YYDKDF (reference sequence). The study ran its PCR with 60 Vbeta and 13 Jbeta primers. TCRdb's table, derived via immunoSEQ multiplex PCR, lists solely in-frame clones and lacks some. The sample has 90,000 to 120,000 clones; roughly 72% are singletons. This specimen belongs to a study of cytomegalovirus exposure and HLA in healthy donors. The study, taken as a whole, reports: Segments of the TCR beta V type were, in most cases, productive about 87% or about 30% of the time in an earlier analysis. There were reportedly fewer N-insertions in an Asian-associated ancestry cluster than the approximately 700-donor mean, in a later analysis.

The origin of this receptor is a man between 25 and 39 years old in good health and CMV-seronegative. This chain connects TRBV15 to TRBJ1-5; perhaps TRBD1 as D (5 bases). Sequencing was performed on PBMCs. Here the CDR3 DNA reads TGTGCCACCAGCACTGTCGGGGGGGGGAGTCAGCCCCAGCATTTT. Protein sequence: CATSTVGGGSQPQHF.